The rows below give T cell receptor beta chains drawn from one sample of a study of blood T cell repertoires in COVID-19. TCRdb keeps only in-frame clones here, not all; method: immunoSEQ multiplex PCR. Of hundreds of thousands of clones in the sample, 70% to 90% were seen once. Source material: peripheral blood. The source is a woman younger than 45 with active or convalescent COVID-19. The CDR3 runs from the conserved cysteine through the conserved F or W. D genes are given only for firm matches. Clone size is given for some rows only: seen once, a few or many times, or a class if the clone is expanded.

>TRBD2|TRBJ2-1|TRBV5-1|-
CASSLGTASGRGEQFF
TGCGCCAGCAGCTTGGGCACGGCTAGCGGGAGAGGGGAGCAGTTCTTC
>-|TRBJ1-2|TRBV4-1|few
CASSQDRGVANYGYTF
TGCGCCAGCAGCCAAGATCGTGGAGTAGCTAACTATGGCTACACCTTC
>TRBD2|TRBJ2-7|TRBV7-2|-
CATGLAESYEQYF
TGTGCCACCGGACTAGCGGAGAGCTACGAGCAGTACTTC
>-|TRBJ2-1|TRBV3-1/TRBV3-2|-
CASSQLDNEQFF
TGTGCCAGCAGCCAATTAGACAATGAGCAGTTCTTC
>TRBD1|TRBJ2-7|TRBV7-8|-
CASSLGSWTGEYF
TGTGCCAGCAGCTTAGGGTCTTGGACAGGGGAGTACTTC
>-|TRBJ2-1|TRBV10-3|-
CAISELIYNEQFF
TGTGCCATCAGTGAACTTATCTACAATGAGCAGTTCTTC
>TRBD1|TRBJ1-2|TRBV5-6|-
CASSLGTGAPYGYTF
TGTGCCAGCAGCTTGGGTACAGGGGCCCCGTATGGCTACACCTTC
>-|TRBJ2-7|TRBV4-1|-
CASSQAHTSFSYEQYF
TGCGCCAGCAGCCAAGCCCACACCTCCTTCTCCTACGAGCAGTACTTC
>-|TRBJ1-1|TRBV12-3/TRBV12-4|-
CASSTTLNTEAFF
TGTGCCAGCAGCACGACACTGAACACTGAAGCTTTCTTT
>-|TRBJ1-1|TRBV7-9|-
CASASGGNTEAFF
TGTGCCAGCGCCTCTGGCGGGAACACTGAAGCTTTCTTT
>-|TRBJ1-1|TRBV27|once
CASSFLGEGTEAFF
TGTGCCAGCAGTTTTCTCGGGGAAGGGACTGAAGCTTTCTTT